The 24 T cell receptor beta chains below come from one sample, sequenced in a study of blood T cell repertoires in COVID-19 (dated by TCRdb to 2020 to 2022). The protocol used for the library was the immunoSEQ multiplex PCR assay. The table was pulled from immuneACCESS by TCRdb, which kept in-frame rearrangements only. Such tables lose some clones; where checked, under half of the loss comes from unresolved V genes, and the rest has no known cause. The sample table lists roughly 180,000 clones, around 81% of them with a count of one. Roughly 9.6% of the sample is taken by the ten largest. The source material was peripheral blood. The origin of the receptors is a woman between 40 and 50 years old with COVID-19, enrolled during active disease.

V gene TRBV28 combines with J gene TRBJ2-5; a possible D gene is TRBD1 (6 bases). Trimming stripped 7 bases from V and 2 bases from J, with 11 bases between. Germline lookup yields CDR1 MDHEN and CDR2 SYDVKM. The CDR3 loop spans 13 amino acids. CDR3 sequence (DNA): TGTGCCAGCACAACAGGGTTTCAAGAGACCCAGTACTTC. This translates into CASTTGFQETQYF.

About this clone: The germline gene is not matched at one end of the junction; a read error may be the cause. The chain recombines TRBV10-3 with TRBJ1-3, with 7 positions matching TRBD1. The CDR3 spans 16 residues. Germline CDR1 is ENHRY and CDR2 is SYGVKD. The CDR3, as DNA: TGTGCCATCAGTCCGGTTCTAACAGGGGTTGGAGACACCATATATTTT. Amino acids: CAISPVLTGVGDTIYF.

Notes on this clone: The sample contains more than one DNA sequence encoding this CDR3. V usage is TRBV19 and J usage is TRBJ1-2; TRBD1 matches at 8 bases. The V segment lost 4 bases and the J segment 3 bases; nucleotides outside the gene matches: 4. The CDR3 runs 14 residues. Germline CDR1 is LNHDA and CDR2 is SQIVND (reference sequence). The CDR3 is CASSRGGQDYGYTF. CDR3 nucleotide sequence: TGTGCCAGTAGTAGGGGGGGACAGGACTATGGCTACACCTTC.

V and J are TRBV7-2 and TRBJ1-2; no definite D call. The germline gives CDR1 SGHTA, CDR2 FQGNSA. Trimming left V 6 bases short and J 7 bases short, with 12 bases between. The CDR3 is 12 residues long. For the CDR3, the DNA is TGTGCCAGCAGACGGATGGCGGGTGGCTACACCTTC. Its protein product is CASRRMAGGYTF.

V is TRBV7-2 and J is TRBJ1-1; TRBD1 aligns across 7 bases. CDR3 length: 15 residues. CDR1 SGHTA and CDR2 FQGNSA come from the germline V gene. V dropped 3 bases and J dropped 2; count of bases not matched to a gene: 6. The chain's CDR3 is CASSFAGGANTEAFF. The CDR3 DNA reads TGTGCCAGCAGCTTTGCAGGGGGTGCTAACACTGAAGCTTTCTTT.

J is TRBJ2-7 and V is TRBV15; TRBD2 matches at 8 bases. The CDR3 covers 14 residues. The V segment lost 6 bases and the J segment 7 bases; nucleotides outside the gene matches: 11. From germline, CDR1 is LNHNV and CDR2 YYDKDF (reference sequence). CDR3: CATSKRETRREQYF. In DNA form, the CDR3 reads TGTGCCACCAGTAAGCGGGAGACACGGAGGGAGCAGTACTTC. Full variable domain (rest looked up from reference TRBV15 and TRBJ2-7): DAMVIQNPRYQVTQFGKPVTLSCSQTLNHNVMYWYQQKSSQAPKLLFHYYDKDFNNEADTPDNFQSRRPNTSFCFLDIRSPGLGDTAMYLCATSKRETRREQYFGPGTRLTVT.

The J gene is TRBJ2-5, the V gene TRBV28, with TRBD2 as a possible D gene (5 bases). Trimming removed 6 bases from V and 4 bases from J, with 21 bases in between. Looked up from germline, CDR1 is MDHEN and CDR2 is SYDVKM. This CDR3 spans 16 amino acids. The CDR3 region has the DNA TGTGCCAGCAGCTCCCATCTGCCTACCCGGGGAGAGACCCAGTACTTC. It is translated as CASSSHLPTRGETQYF.

Here the CDR3 reads CASSQDGGAPNEKLFF. CDR3 DNA sequence: TGTGCCAGCAGCCAAGATGGGGGGGCTCCTAATGAAAAACTGTTTTTT. This chain connects TRBV3-1 (or the pseudogene TRBV3-2) to TRBJ1-4, with D tentatively TRBD1 (6 bases). CDR3 length: 16 residues. From germline, CDR1 is LGHDT and CDR2 YNNKEL (reference sequence). Trimming removed 0 bases at V and 3 bases at J, with 11 bases between.

The genes are TRBV6-5 and TRBJ1-1, with a tentative D call TRBD1 (6 bases). Germline lookup yields CDR1 MNHEY and CDR2 SVGAGI. With 0 bases removed from V and 2 bases from J, the gap between germline ends came to 10 bases. The CDR3 totals 15 residues. The CDR3 sequence is CASSYSTGVNTEAFF. The CDR3 DNA follows: TGTGCCAGCAGTTACTCGACAGGTGTAAACACTGAAGCTTTCTTT.

V is TRBV19 and J is TRBJ1-5, with TRBD1 matching over 10 bases. The CDR3 spans 16 residues. CDR1 and CDR2 from the germline V gene are LNHDA and SQIVND (reference sequence). V was pared by 7 bases and J by 4 bases, with 10 bases of the junction left unmatched. In DNA form, the CDR3 reads TGTGCCAGTAACTCCGGGACAGGGGCTGGTAATCAGCCCCAGCATTTT. Translated: CASNSGTGAGNQPQHF.

The V call is TRBV10-3, the J call TRBJ2-3; 8 nucleotides align to TRBD1. The germline V gene has CDR1 ENHRY and CDR2 SYGVKD. V shed 2 bases and J 1 base; nucleotides not matched to a gene: 23. The CDR3 runs 22 residues. CDR3 bases: TGTGCCATCAGTGAGACGGAATTAACCGGGACAGGCGGCAAATCGGGCACAGATACGCAGTATTTT. Protein: CAISETELTGTGGKSGTDTQYF.

The V gene is TRBV5-5, the J gene TRBJ2-7, with D possibly matching TRBD2 (7 bases). Trimming removed 4 bases from V and 1 base from J, with 15 bases in between. CDR1 SGHKS and CDR2 YYEKEE come from the germline V gene (reference sequence). The CDR3 contains 15 residues. The CDR3 loop is CASSRDTGRSYEQYV. CDR3 bases: TGTGCCAGCAGCAGGGACACCGGGAGGTCCTACGAGCAGTACGTC.

This clone was seen once. The rearrangement joins TRBV6-5 to TRBJ2-2; perhaps TRBD1 as D (6 bases). Germline CDR1 and CDR2: MNHEY and SVGAGI. With 6 bases removed from V and 5 bases from J, the gap between germline ends came to 10 bases. The CDR3 length is 13 residues. The chain's CDR3 is CASRITGTGELFF. The CDR3 nucleotides read TGTGCCAGCAGGATAACAGGGACCGGGGAGCTGTTTTTT.

This clone was seen repeatedly, ten times or more. This chain links TRBV27 with TRBJ2-2; tentatively, D is TRBD1 (6 bases). The CDR3 has 12 residues. From germline, CDR1 is MNHEY and CDR2 SMNVEV (reference sequence). V lost 7 bases and J 6 bases, leaving 9 bases between the germline ends. The CDR3: CASKTGSGELFF. CDR3 DNA sequence: TGTGCCAGCAAAACAGGGTCCGGGGAGCTGTTTTTT.

The chain is built from TRBV27 and TRBJ2-1; tentatively, D is TRBD1 (6 bases). Germline assignment: CDR1 MNHEY and CDR2 SMNVEV (reference sequence). The V end lost 0 bases, the J end lost 15 bases, and 18 bases lay between the germline ends. The CDR3 has 14 residues. The CDR3 loop is CASSLSALQGTLFF. The DNA of the CDR3 is TGTGCCAGCAGTTTATCGGCACTACAGGGTACCCTGTTCTTC.

The rearrangement uses TRBV30 and TRBJ1-3; D call uncertain. This CDR3 spans 14 amino acids. The V gene lost 3 bases and the J gene lost 0 bases, with 9 bases spanning the gap. Germline CDR1 is GTSNPN and CDR2 is SVGIG (reference sequence). CDR3 DNA sequence: TGTGCCTGGAGAAAAGCAGGCTCTGGAAACACCATATATTTT. It encodes CAWRKAGSGNTIYF.

The V gene is TRBV18, the J gene TRBJ2-5, with 8 bases lining up with TRBD1. V trimming: 3 bases; J trimming: 1 base; junction bases outside the gene matches: 7. Germline V gives CDR1 KGHSH, CDR2 LQKENI. The CDR3 sequence is 16 residues long. The CDR3 bases are TGTGCCAGCTCACCCCCGGGACAGGCCATCCAAGAGACCCAGTACTTC. It translates to CASSPPGQAIQETQYF. Full variable domain (outside the CDR3, taken from reference TRBV18 and TRBJ2-5): NAGVMQNPRHLVRRRGQEARLRCSPMKGHSHVYWYRQLPEEGLKFMVYLQKENIIDESGMPKERFSAEFPKEGPSILRIQQVVRGDSAAYFCASSPPGQAIQETQYFGPGTRLLVL.

V and J are TRBV5-5 and TRBJ1-4, with D hard to call. The V gene's germline CDR1 is SGHKS and CDR2 YYEKEE (reference sequence). The CDR3 sequence is 15 residues long. V shed 4 bases and J shed 0 bases, with 10 bases lying between them. CDR3 protein: CASSPTPATNEKLFF. The CDR3 nucleotides read TGTGCCAGCAGCCCGACACCCGCAACTAATGAAAAACTGTTTTTT. Based on the CDR3 plus reference TRBV5-5 and TRBJ1-4, the full variable domain is DAGVTQSPTHLIKTRGQQVTLRCSPISGHKSVSWYQQVLGQGPQFIFQYYEKEERGRGNFPDRFSARQFPNYSSELNVNALLLGDSALYLCASSPTPATNEKLFFGSGTQLSVL.

The gene calls are TRBV14 and TRBJ1-2; D gene ambiguous. Germline V gives CDR1 SGHDN, CDR2 FVKESK. This CDR3 is built from 13 residues. V lost 0 bases, J lost 2 bases, and 4 bases lay in between. Here the CDR3 reads CASSQDLNYGYTF. CDR3 DNA sequence: TGTGCCAGCAGCCAAGATCTCAACTATGGCTACACCTTC.

V and J are TRBV2 and TRBJ1-4; a weak D match, TRBD1 (5 bases). Trimming took off 6 bases at V and 7 bases at J, with 18 bases between the two ends. The CDR3 totals 15 residues. The germline V gene has CDR1 SNHLY and CDR2 FYNNEI. CDR3 DNA sequence: TGTGCCAGCAGCCAAGGACCGGGGGACGCTGAAAAACTGTTTTTT. This encodes CASSQGPGDAEKLFF. The full variable domain, rest sourced from reference TRBV2 and TRBJ1-4, is EPEVTQTPSHQVTQMGQEVILRCVPISNHLYFYWYRQILGQKVEFLVSFYNNEISEKSEIFDDQFSVERPDGSNFTLKIRSTKLEDSAMYFCASSQGPGDAEKLFFGSGTQLSVL.

This rearrangement joins TRBV29-1 to TRBJ2-1; no reliable D call. V dropped 4 bases and J dropped 9 bases, with 10 bases sitting between them. CDR3 size: 11 residues. CDR1 SQVTM and CDR2 ANQGSEA come from the germline V gene. The CDR3 DNA reads TGCAGCGTTGTCCTACTTAGTGAGCAGTTCTTC. It yields the protein CSVVLLSEQFF.

The V and J genes are TRBV6-1 and TRBJ1-1; TRBD1 might be the D (5 bases). This CDR3 has 14 amino acids. V was cut by 8 bases and J by 0 bases, with 13 bases left in between. Germline V lookup: CDR1 MNHNS, CDR2 SASEGT. The CDR3 spells CASPGDSLNTEAFF. The CDR3 region has the DNA TGTGCCAGCCCTGGCGACAGTTTGAACACTGAAGCTTTCTTT.

The chain links TRBV15 to TRBJ2-1; D unclear. V lost 1 base and J 6 bases, leaving 10 bases between the germline ends. The V gene's germline CDR1 is LNHNV and CDR2 YYDKDF (reference sequence). The length of the CDR3 is 14 residues. CDR3 protein: CATSRVGSPNEQFF. CDR3 coding DNA: TGTGCCACCAGCAGAGTGGGCAGCCCCAATGAGCAGTTCTTC. The full variable domain, completed using reference TRBV15 and TRBJ2-1, is DAMVIQNPRYQVTQFGKPVTLSCSQTLNHNVMYWYQQKSSQAPKLLFHYYDKDFNNEADTPDNFQSRRPNTSFCFLDIRSPGLGDTAMYLCATSRVGSPNEQFFGPGTRLTVL.

The chain carries TRBV9 and TRBJ2-6; tentative D call: TRBD2 (5 bases). Germline V gene lookup returns CDR1 SGDLS and CDR2 YYNGEE. The CDR3 is 15 residues long. Trimming cost V 4 bases and J 2 bases, with 10 bases left between them. CDR3 in DNA: TGTGCCAGCAGCCCACTCGGGGCTGGGGCCAACGTCCTGACTTTC. Its protein is CASSPLGAGANVLTF.